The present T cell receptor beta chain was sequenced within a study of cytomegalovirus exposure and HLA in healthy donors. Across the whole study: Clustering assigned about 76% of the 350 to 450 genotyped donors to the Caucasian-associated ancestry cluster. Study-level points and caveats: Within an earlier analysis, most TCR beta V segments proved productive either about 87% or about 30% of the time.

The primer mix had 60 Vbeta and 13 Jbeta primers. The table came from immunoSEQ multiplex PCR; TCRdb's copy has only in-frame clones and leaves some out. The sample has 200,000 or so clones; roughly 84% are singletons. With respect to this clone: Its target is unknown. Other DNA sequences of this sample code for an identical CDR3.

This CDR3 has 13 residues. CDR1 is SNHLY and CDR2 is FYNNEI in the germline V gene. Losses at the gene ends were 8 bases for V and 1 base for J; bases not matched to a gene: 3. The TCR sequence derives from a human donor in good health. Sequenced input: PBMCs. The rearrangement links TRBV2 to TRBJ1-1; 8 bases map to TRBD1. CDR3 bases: TGTGCCAGCGAAGGACAGGGGAACACTGAAGCTTTCTTT. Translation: CASEGQGNTEAFF.